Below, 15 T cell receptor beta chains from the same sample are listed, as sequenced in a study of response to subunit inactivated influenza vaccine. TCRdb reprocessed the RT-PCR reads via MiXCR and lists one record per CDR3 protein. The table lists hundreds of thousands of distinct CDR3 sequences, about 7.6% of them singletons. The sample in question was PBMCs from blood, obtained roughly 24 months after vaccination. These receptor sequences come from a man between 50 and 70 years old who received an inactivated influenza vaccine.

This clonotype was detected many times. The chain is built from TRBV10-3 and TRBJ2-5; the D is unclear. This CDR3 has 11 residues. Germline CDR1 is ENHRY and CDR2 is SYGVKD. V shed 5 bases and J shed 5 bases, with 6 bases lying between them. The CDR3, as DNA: TGTGCCATCAGTCGTGGGGAGACCCAGTACTTC. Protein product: CAISRGETQYF.

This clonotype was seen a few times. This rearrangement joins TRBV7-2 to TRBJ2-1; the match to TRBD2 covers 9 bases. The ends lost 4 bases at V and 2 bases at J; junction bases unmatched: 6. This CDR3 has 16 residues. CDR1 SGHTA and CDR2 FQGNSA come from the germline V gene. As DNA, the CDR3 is TGTGCCAGCAGCTCCTTGCTAGCGGGGCCCTACAATGAGCAGTTCTTC. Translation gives CASSSLLAGPYNEQFF.

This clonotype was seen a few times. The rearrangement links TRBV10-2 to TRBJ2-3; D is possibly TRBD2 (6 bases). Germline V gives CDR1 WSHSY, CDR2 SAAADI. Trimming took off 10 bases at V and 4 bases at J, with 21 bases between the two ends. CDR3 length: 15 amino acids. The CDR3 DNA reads TGCGCCACCACCCGCGCGGGGCTGGGGCCAGATACGCAGTATTTT. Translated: CATTRAGLGPDTQYF.

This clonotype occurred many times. CDR3 nucleotide sequence: TGCAGCGTGGGGACAGGGTCGACGACTGAAGCTTTCTTT. The encoded protein is CSVGTGSTTEAFF. The chain is built from TRBV29-1 and TRBJ1-1; TRBD1 aligns across 9 bases. The CDR3 totals 13 residues. The V and J ends lost 6 bases and 5 bases, in that order; junction bases with no gene match: 7. Germline V lookup: CDR1 SQVTM, CDR2 ANQGSEA.

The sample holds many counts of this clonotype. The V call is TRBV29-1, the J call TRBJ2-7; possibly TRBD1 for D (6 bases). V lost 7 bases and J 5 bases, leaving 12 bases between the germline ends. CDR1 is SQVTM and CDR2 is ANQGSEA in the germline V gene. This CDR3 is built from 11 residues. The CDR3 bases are TGCAGCGCTGGGACAACGGACGAGCAGTACTTC. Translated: CSAGTTDEQYF.

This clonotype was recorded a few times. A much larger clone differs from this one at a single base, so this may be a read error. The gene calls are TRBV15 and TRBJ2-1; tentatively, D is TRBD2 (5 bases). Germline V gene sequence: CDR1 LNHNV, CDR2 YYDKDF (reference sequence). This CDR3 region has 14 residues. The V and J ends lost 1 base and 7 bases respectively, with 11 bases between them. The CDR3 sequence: CATSRVVRRNEQFF. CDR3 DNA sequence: TGTGCCACCAGCAGAGTAGTCCGGAGGAATGAGCAGTTCTTC.

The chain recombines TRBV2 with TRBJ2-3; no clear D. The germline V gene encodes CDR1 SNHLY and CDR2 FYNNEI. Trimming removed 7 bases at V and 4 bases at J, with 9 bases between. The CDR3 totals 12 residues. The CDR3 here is CASNPGSDTQYF. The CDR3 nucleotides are TGTGCCAGCAATCCCGGTTCAGATACGCAGTATTTT.

CDR3 loop: CATSRTPSGGVREKLFF. The CDR3 nucleotides read TGTGCCACCAGCAGGACCCCGTCGGGGGGGGTTAGGGAAAAACTGTTTTTT. The chain carries TRBV15 and TRBJ1-4, with D tentatively TRBD1 (5 bases). Looked up from germline, CDR1 is LNHNV and CDR2 is YYDKDF (reference sequence). The CDR3 has 17 amino acids. Trimming removed 3 bases from V and 8 bases from J, with 22 bases in between.

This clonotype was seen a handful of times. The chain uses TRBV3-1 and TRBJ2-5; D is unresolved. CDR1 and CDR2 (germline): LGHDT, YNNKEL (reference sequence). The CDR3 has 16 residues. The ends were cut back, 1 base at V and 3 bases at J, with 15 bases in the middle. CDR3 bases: TGTGCCAGCAGCCAAGGGTTCGGCACACAAAAAGAGACCCAGTACTTC. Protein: CASSQGFGTQKETQYF.

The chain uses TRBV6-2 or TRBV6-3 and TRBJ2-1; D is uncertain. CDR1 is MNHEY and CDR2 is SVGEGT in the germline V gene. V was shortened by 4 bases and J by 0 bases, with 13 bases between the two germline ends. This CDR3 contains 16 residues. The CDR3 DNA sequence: TGTGCCAGCAGTTCCCCCTTTAGAAGCTCCTACAATGAGCAGTTCTTC. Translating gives CASSSPFRSSYNEQFF.

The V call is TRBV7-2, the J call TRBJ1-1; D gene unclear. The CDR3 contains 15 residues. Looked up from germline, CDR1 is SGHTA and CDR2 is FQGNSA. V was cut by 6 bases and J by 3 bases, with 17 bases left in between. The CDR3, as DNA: TGTGCCAGCAGGGGAAGGGCCGGGTCCGACACTGAAGCTTTCTTT. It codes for CASRGRAGSDTEAFF.

The CDR3 sequence: CASSPPTGRDEQFF. CDR3 bases: TGTGCCAGCAGCCCGCCGACAGGGAGGGATGAGCAGTTCTTC. This chain uses TRBV7-2 with TRBJ2-1, with D possibly being TRBD1 or TRBD2 (7 bases each). The germline V gene encodes CDR1 SGHTA and CDR2 FQGNSA. The ends were cut back, 5 bases at V and 8 bases at J, with 16 bases in the middle. The CDR3 has 14 residues.

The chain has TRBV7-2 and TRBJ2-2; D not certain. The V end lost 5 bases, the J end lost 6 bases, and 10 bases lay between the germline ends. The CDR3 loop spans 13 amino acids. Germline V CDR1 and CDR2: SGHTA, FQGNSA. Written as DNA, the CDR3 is TGTGCCAGCAGCACGCGAGAGGCCGGGGAGCTGTTTTTT. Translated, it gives CASSTREAGELFF.

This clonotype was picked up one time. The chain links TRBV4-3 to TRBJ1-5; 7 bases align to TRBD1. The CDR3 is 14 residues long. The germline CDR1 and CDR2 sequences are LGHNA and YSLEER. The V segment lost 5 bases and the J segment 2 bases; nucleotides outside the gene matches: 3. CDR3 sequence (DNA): TGCGCCAGCAGCACAGACAGGGGCAATCAGCCCCAGCATTTT. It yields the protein CASSTDRGNQPQHF.

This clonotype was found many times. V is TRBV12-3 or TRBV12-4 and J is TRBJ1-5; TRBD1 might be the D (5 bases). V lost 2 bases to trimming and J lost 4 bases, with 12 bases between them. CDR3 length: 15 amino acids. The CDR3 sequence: CASSLSQGANQPQHF. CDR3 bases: TGTGCCAGCAGTTTAAGTCAGGGAGCAAATCAGCCCCAGCATTTT.